A single sample is the source of the 11 T cell receptor beta chains below, sequenced in a study of T cell changes during pregnancy in multiple sclerosis. The repertoire was sequenced with immunoSEQ multiplex PCR; TCRdb's copy has only in-frame clones and lacks some. The table shows around 80,000 clones, with approximately 95% occurring only once. Sequencing was performed on peripheral blood, taken in the second trimester of pregnancy. All receptors come from a female donor in good health, enrolled as a control in a pregnancy study.

In this sample, this clone turned up a few times. The chain is built from TRBV28 and TRBJ2-7; TRBD2 matches at 8 bases. The CDR3 is 15 amino acids. CDR1 is MDHEN, CDR2 SYDVKM, per germline. Trimming took 4 bases from V and 3 from J; bases not matched to a gene: 8. As DNA, the CDR3 is TGTGCCAGCAGTTGGATGGGACTAGGAATCTACGAGCAGTACTTC. Translated: CASSWMGLGIYEQYF. The full variable domain, its missing parts supplied by reference TRBV28 and TRBJ2-7, is DVKVTQSSRYLVKRTGEKVFLECVQDMDHENMFWYRQDPGLGLRLIYFSYDVKMKEKGDIPEGYSVSREKKERFSLILESASTNQTSMYLCASSWMGLGIYEQYFGPGTRLTVT.

The chain couples TRBV15 to TRBJ1-3; D is uncertain. The V gene lost 3 bases and the J gene lost 2 bases, with 17 bases spanning the gap. Germline-derived CDR1 and CDR2 are LNHNV and YYDKDF (reference sequence). The CDR3 has 17 amino acids. The CDR3 region has the DNA TGTGCCACCAGCAGCCGAACCCCAGGAAATGCTGGAAACACCATATATTTT. Amino acid sequence: CATSSRTPGNAGNTIYF.

This clone was counted a single time. The same CDR3 arises from other DNA sequences in this sample as well. The J gene is TRBJ1-2, the V gene TRBV4-1, with a tentative D call TRBD1 (5 bases). Germline V gene data show CDR1 as MGHRA and CDR2 as YSYEKL. The CDR3 loop spans 15 amino acids. V lost 0 bases and J 2 bases, leaving 10 bases between the germline ends. The CDR3: CASSQDPAGNYGYTF. CDR3 DNA sequence: TGCGCCAGCAGCCAAGATCCGGCAGGGAACTATGGCTACACCTTC.

The chain employs TRBV28 and TRBJ1-2; tentative D call: TRBD1 (5 bases). The V end was cut by 4 bases, the J end by 7 bases, with 16 bases between. The germline CDR1 and CDR2 sequences are MDHEN and SYDVKM. This CDR3 comprises 14 residues. This CDR3 is CASSCTGDSCGYTF. The CDR3, as DNA: TGTGCCAGCAGTTGTACAGGCGATTCATGTGGCTACACCTTC.

The chain uses TRBV4-2 and TRBJ1-1; a weak D match, TRBD1 (5 bases). Germline V CDR1 and CDR2: LGHNA, YNFKEQ. With 2 bases removed from V and 2 bases from J, the gap between germline ends came to 18 bases. The CDR3 has 17 residues. CDR3 DNA sequence: TGTGCCAGCAGCCAACCCCCGGGGGGTCGGCAAAACACTGAAGCTTTCTTT. Its translation: CASSQPPGGRQNTEAFF.

The CDR3 DNA is TGTGCCATCAGGACTAGCGGGACTGGCTACAATGAGCAGTTCTTC. Residues: CAIRTSGTGYNEQFF. The genes are TRBV10-3 and TRBJ2-1; 11 nucleotides match TRBD2. Germline trimming cut 6 bases from V and 3 bases from J; bases unmatched to any gene: 4. Germline assignment: CDR1 ENHRY and CDR2 SYGVKD. The CDR3 extends over 15 amino acids.

The rearrangement joins TRBV28 to TRBJ1-5; perhaps TRBD1 as D (5 bases). This CDR3 comprises 16 residues. Germline V gene data show CDR1 as MDHEN and CDR2 as SYDVKM. The V gene lost 4 bases and the J gene lost 1 base, with 14 bases spanning the gap. In DNA form, the CDR3 reads TGTGCCAGCAGTTCCCCGGGACTTCGGAGCAATCAGCCCCAGCATTTT. It specifies CASSSPGLRSNQPQHF.

The rearrangement uses TRBV6-1 and TRBJ1-2; D remains unclear. The V end lost 0 bases, the J end lost 3 bases, and 23 bases lay between the germline ends. The CDR3 runs to 19 residues. Germline V gene sequence: CDR1 MNHNS, CDR2 SASEGT. CDR3 sequence (DNA): TGTGCCAGCAGTGAAGCGCTTCTAGTCGTGAGGTGGTACGACTATGGCTACACCTTC. This gives the protein CASSEALLVVRWYDYGYTF.

The chain uses TRBV19 and TRBJ2-1, with D perhaps TRBD2 (5 bases). With 3 bases removed from V and 9 bases from J, the gap between germline ends came to 18 bases. The CDR3 consists of 15 residues. Germline values: CDR1 LNHDA, CDR2 SQIVND (reference sequence). In DNA, the CDR3 is TGTGCCAGTAGTATCCTAGCATACGGTCCGGGTGAGCAGTTCTTC. Its protein product is CASSILAYGPGEQFF.

The V gene is TRBV7-2, the J gene TRBJ2-1; TRBD1 agrees at 10 bases. Germline assignment: CDR1 SGHTA and CDR2 FQGNSA. There are 14 residues in the CDR3. With 2 bases clipped from V and 6 bases from J, the junction kept 1 base outside the gene matches. DNA for the CDR3: TGTGCCAGCAGCTTAAGGACAGGGGGCAATGAGCAGTTCTTC. The encoded protein is CASSLRTGGNEQFF.

The chain uses TRBV4-1 and TRBJ1-1; D is possibly TRBD1 (5 bases). Trimming left V 0 bases short and J 7 bases short, with 18 bases between. Germline CDR1 reads MGHRA; CDR2 reads YSYEKL. The CDR3 extends over 16 amino acids. The CDR3 DNA is TGCGCCAGCAGCCAAGAACGACCTTACCTGGGGGGTGAAGCTTTCTTT. This codes for CASSQERPYLGGEAFF.